The sequence of this T cell receptor (beta chain) was determined in a study of cytomegalovirus exposure and HLA in healthy donors. Note on this clone: Its cognate antigen is unknown.

Vbeta (60) and Jbeta (13) primers were used in the PCR. Profiling relied on immunoSEQ multiplex PCR, and the TCRdb table lists in-frame clones only, not all of them. Among 100,000 to 150,000 clones listed, about 76% were seen once. Germline V gene sequence: CDR1 SGHTA, CDR2 FQGNSA. J was trimmed by 6 bases and V by 4 bases; bases with no gene match: 11. CDR3 length: 16 residues. Study observations and caveats: Cytomegalovirus-associated status was assigned to about 180 TCR beta chains.

Material for sequencing was PBMCs. V gene TRBV7-2 combines with J gene TRBJ2-2, with 7 bases fitting TRBD2. This clonotype was sampled from a middle-aged woman in good health and CMV-seronegative. The CDR3: CASSYIRGVSPGELFF. The DNA for the CDR3 is TGTGCCAGCAGCTACATCCGGGGGGTCTCCCCCGGGGAGCTGTTTTTT.